These 4 T cell receptor beta chains came from one sample sequenced in a study of cytomegalovirus exposure and HLA in healthy donors. PCR was performed using 60 Vbeta and 13 Jbeta primers. Profiled with immunoSEQ multiplex PCR; TCRdb holds only in-frame clones, not every one. The profile shows roughly 120,000 clones, around 10% of them singletons. Material: PBMCs. The receptor set was obtained from a man aged 30-40 years in good health and CMV-seronegative.

Concerning this clone itself: At one end the junction does not follow the germline gene, possibly because of a read error. The chain combines TRBV28 with TRBJ1-2, with a possible D match to TRBD1 (6 bases). The CDR3 has 15 residues. CDR1 and CDR2 (germline): MDHEN, SYDVKM. DNA of the CDR3: TGTGCCAGCAGTCTCCCGGGACAACCTAACTATGGCTACACCTTT. Encoded protein: CASSLPGQPNYGYTF.

This clone occurred a few times. The rearrangement uses TRBV6-1 and TRBJ2-3; 14 positions match TRBD2. The CDR3 runs to 15 residues. Trimming cost V 4 bases and J 4 bases; bases outside gene matches: 1. Per germline, CDR1 MNHNS and CDR2 SASEGT. CDR3 DNA: TGTGCCAGCAGTGGGACTAGCGGGGGGCCAGATACGCAGTATTTT. Amino acid sequence: CASSGTSGGPDTQYF.

The chain employs TRBV19 and TRBJ1-1; D is unresolved. V was cut by 0 bases and J by 0 bases, with 8 bases left in between. CDR1 is LNHDA, CDR2 SQIVND, per germline (reference sequence). The CDR3 totals 15 residues. CDR3 in amino acids: CASSIDPGLNTEAFF. The CDR3 nucleotides read TGTGCCAGTAGTATAGATCCGGGGTTGAACACTGAAGCTTTCTTT.

The chain is built from TRBV4-1 and TRBJ1-4; D might be TRBD1 (5 bases). Germline CDR1 is MGHRA and CDR2 is YSYEKL. The V end lost 3 bases, the J end lost 8 bases, and 13 bases lay between the germline ends. This CDR3 has 14 amino acids. As DNA, the CDR3 is TGCGCCAGCAGCCATGGACGGGGGAGCGAAAAACTGTTTTTT. It is translated as CASSHGRGSEKLFF.